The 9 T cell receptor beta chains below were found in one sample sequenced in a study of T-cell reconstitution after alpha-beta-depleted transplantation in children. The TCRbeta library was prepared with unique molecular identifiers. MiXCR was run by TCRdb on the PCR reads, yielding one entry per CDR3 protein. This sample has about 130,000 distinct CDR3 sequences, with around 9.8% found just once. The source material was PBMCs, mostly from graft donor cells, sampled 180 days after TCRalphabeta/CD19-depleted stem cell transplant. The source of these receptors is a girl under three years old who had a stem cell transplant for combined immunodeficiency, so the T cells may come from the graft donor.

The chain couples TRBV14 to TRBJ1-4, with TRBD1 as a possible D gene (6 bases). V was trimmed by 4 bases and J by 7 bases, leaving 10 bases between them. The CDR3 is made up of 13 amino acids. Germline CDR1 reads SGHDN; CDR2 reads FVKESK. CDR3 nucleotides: TGTGCCAGCAGCCGGGGGACACGTGAAAAACTGTTTTTT. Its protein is CASSRGTREKLFF.

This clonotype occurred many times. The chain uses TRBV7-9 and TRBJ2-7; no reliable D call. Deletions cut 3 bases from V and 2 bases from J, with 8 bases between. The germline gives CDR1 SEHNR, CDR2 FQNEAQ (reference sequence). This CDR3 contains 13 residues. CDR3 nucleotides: TGTGCCAGCAGCTTCTCGATGGCCTACGAGCAGTACTTC. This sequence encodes CASSFSMAYEQYF. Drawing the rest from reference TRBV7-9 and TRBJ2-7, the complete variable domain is DTGVSQNPRHKITKRGQNVTFRCDPISEHNRLYWYRQTLGQGPEFLTYFQNEAQLEKSRLLSDRFSAERPKGSFSTLEIQRTEQGDSAMYLCASSFSMAYEQYFGPGTRLTVT.

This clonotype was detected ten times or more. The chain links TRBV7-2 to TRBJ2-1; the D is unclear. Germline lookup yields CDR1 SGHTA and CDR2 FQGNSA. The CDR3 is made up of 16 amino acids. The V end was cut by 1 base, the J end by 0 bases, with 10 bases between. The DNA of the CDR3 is TGTGCCAGCAGCTTAGAGGTTCTATTCTCCTACAATGAGCAGTTCTTC. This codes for CASSLEVLFSYNEQFF.

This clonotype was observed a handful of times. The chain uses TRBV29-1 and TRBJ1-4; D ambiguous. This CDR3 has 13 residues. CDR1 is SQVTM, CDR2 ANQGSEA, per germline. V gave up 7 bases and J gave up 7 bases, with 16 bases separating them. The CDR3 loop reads CSAQTTGGEKLFF. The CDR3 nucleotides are TGCAGCGCCCAGACAACTGGAGGTGAAAAACTGTTTTTT.

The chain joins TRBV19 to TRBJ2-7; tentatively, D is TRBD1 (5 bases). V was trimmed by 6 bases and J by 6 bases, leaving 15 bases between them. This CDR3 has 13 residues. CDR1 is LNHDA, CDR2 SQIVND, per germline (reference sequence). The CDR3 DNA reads TGTGCCAGTAGCGGCCAGGGCGCCCTCGAGCAGTACTTC. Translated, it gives CASSGQGALEQYF.

In DNA form, the CDR3 reads TGCGCCAGCAGCTTGGGAACGGGAGCCCACGAGCAGTACTTC. Protein: CASSLGTGAHEQYF. The V call is TRBV5-1, the J call TRBJ2-7, with D possibly matching TRBD2 (6 bases). The ends were cut back, 0 bases at V and 5 bases at J, with 12 bases in the middle. The CDR3 sequence is 14 residues long. In germline, CDR1 is SGHRS, CDR2 YFSETQ.

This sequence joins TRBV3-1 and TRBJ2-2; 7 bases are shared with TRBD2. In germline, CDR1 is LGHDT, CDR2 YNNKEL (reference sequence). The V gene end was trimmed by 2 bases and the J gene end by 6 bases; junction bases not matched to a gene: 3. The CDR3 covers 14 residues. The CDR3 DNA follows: TGTGCCAGCAGCCAACCGGGAGGCCCCGGGGAGCTGTTTTTT. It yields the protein CASSQPGGPGELFF.

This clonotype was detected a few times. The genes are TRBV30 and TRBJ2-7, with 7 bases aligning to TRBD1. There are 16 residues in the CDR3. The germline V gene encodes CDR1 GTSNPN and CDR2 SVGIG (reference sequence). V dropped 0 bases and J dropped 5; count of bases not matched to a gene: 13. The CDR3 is CAWSVTRTGERNEQYF. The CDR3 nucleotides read TGTGCCTGGAGTGTGACCCGGACAGGCGAACGAAACGAGCAGTACTTC.

The CDR3 reads CASSIGQRNTEAFF. The CDR3 DNA sequence: TGCGCCAGCAGCATTGGACAGAGGAACACTGAAGCTTTCTTT. The chain combines TRBV5-1 with TRBJ1-1, with D maybe TRBD1 (6 bases). Germline V gene data show CDR1 as SGHRS and CDR2 as YFSETQ. The CDR3 consists of 14 residues. The ends were cut back, 4 bases at V and 1 base at J, with 11 bases in the middle.